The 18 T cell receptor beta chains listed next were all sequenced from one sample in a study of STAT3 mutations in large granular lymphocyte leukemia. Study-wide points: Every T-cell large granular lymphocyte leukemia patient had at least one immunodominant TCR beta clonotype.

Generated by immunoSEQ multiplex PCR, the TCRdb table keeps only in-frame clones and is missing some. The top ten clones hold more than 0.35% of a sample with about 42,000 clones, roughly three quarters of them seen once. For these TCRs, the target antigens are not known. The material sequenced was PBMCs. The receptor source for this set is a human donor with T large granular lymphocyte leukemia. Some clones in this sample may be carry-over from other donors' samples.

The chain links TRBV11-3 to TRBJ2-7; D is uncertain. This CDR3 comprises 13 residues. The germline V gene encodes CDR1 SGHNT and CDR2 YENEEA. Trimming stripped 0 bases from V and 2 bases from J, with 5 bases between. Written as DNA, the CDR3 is TGTGCCAGCAGCTTAGATGGTACCTACGAGCAGTACTTC. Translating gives CASSLDGTYEQYF.

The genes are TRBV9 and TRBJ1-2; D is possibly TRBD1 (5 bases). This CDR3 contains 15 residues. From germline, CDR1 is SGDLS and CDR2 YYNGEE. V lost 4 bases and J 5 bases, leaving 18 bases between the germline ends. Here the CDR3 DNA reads TGTGCCAGCAGCTTAACAACCGGGGGGTATTATGGCTACACCTTC. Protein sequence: CASSLTTGGYYGYTF.

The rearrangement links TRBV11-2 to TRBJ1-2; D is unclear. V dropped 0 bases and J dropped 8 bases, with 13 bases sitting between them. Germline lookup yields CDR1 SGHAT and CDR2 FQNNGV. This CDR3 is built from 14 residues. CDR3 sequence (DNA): TGTGCCAGCAGCTTAGATGGCGGTTCGAGCGGCTACACCTTC. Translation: CASSLDGGSSGYTF.

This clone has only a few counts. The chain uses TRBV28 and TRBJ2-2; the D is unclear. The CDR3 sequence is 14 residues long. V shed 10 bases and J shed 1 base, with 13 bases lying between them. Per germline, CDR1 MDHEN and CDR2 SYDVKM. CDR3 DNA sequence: TGTGCCACCCAACGTCAGATGAACACCGGGGAGCTGTTTTTT. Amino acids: CATQRQMNTGELFF. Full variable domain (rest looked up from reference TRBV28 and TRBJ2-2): DVKVTQSSRYLVKRTGEKVFLECVQDMDHENMFWYRQDPGLGLRLIYFSYDVKMKEKGDIPEGYSVSREKKERFSLILESASTNQTSMYLCATQRQMNTGELFFGEGSRLTVL.

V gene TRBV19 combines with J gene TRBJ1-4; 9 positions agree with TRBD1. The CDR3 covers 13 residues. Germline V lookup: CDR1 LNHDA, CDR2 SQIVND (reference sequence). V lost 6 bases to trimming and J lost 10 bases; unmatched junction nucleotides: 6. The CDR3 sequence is CASRPGQGVKLFF. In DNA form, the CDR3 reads TGTGCCAGTAGACCGGGACAGGGCGTAAAACTGTTTTTT.

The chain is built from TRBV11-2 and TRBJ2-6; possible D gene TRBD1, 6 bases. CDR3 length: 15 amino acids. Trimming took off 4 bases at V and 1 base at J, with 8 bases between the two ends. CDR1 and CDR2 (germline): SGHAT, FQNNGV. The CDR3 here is CASSSGVSGANVLTF. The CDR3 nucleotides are TGTGCCAGCAGCTCAGGGGTGTCTGGGGCCAACGTCCTGACTTTC.

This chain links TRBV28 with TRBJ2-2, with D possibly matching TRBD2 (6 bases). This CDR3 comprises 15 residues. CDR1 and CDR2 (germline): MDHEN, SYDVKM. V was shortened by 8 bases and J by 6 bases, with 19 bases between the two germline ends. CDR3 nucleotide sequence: TGTGCCAGCCGGAACCCTATGGAGGGGTCCGGGGAGCTGTTTTTT. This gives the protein CASRNPMEGSGELFF. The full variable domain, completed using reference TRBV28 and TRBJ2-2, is DVKVTQSSRYLVKRTGEKVFLECVQDMDHENMFWYRQDPGLGLRLIYFSYDVKMKEKGDIPEGYSVSREKKERFSLILESASTNQTSMYLCASRNPMEGSGELFFGEGSRLTVL.

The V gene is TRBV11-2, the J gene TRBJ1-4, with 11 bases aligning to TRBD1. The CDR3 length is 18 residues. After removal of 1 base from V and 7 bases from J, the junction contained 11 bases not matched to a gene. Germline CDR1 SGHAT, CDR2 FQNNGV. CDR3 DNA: TGTGCCAGCAGCTTAGGGTACTCTGGGACAGGGGGAAGTGAAAAACTGTTTTTT. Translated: CASSLGYSGTGGSEKLFF.

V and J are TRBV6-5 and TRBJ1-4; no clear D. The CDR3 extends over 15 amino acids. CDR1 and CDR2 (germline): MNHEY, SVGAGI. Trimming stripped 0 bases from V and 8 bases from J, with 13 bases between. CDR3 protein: CASSYSEGMGEKLFF. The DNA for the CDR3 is TGTGCCAGCAGTTACTCCGAGGGTATGGGGGAAAAACTGTTTTTT.

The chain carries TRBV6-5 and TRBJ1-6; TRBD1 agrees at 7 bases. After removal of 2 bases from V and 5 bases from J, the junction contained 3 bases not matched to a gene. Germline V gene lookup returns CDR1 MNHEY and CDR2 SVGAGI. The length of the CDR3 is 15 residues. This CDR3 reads CASSYQQGNNSPLHF. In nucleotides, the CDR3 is TGTGCCAGCAGTTACCAACAGGGGAATAATTCACCCCTCCACTTT.

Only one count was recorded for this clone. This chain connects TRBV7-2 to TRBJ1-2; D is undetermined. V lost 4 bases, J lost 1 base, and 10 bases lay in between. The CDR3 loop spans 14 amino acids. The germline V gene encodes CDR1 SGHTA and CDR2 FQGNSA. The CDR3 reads CASSSAGNNYGYTF. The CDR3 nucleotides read TGTGCCAGCAGCTCCGCCGGGAATAACTATGGCTACACCTTC.

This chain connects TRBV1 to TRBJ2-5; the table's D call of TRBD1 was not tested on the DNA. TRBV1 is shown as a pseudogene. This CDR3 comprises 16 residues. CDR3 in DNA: TGCACCAGCAGCCAACACCAATGGGACATCCGAGAGACCCAGTACTTC. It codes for CTSSQHQWDIRETQYF.

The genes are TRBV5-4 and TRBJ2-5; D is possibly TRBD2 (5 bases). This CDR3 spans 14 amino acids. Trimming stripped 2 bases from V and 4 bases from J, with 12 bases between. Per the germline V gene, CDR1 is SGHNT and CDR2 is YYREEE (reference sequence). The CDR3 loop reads CASSLRLASETQYF. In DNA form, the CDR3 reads TGTGCCAGCAGCTTACGGCTAGCTTCAGAGACCCAGTACTTC.

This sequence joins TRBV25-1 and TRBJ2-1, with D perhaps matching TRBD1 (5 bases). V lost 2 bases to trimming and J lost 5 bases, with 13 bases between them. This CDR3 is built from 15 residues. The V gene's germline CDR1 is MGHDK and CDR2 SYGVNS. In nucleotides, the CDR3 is TGTGCCAGCAGTGAAAGGGGAAGTGGCCACAATGAGCAGTTCTTC. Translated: CASSERGSGHNEQFF.

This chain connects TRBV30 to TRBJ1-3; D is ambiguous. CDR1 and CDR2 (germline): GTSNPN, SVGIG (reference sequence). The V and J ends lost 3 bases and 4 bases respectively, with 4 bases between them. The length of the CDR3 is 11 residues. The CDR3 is CAWRAGNTIYF. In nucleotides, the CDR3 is TGTGCCTGGAGGGCCGGAAACACCATATATTTT.

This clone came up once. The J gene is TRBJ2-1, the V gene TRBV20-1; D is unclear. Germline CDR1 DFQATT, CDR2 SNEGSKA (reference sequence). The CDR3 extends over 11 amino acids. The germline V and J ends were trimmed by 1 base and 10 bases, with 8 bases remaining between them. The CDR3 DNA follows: TGCAGTGCTAGAGCCGGAGCGGAGCAGTTCTTC. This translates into CSARAGAEQFF.

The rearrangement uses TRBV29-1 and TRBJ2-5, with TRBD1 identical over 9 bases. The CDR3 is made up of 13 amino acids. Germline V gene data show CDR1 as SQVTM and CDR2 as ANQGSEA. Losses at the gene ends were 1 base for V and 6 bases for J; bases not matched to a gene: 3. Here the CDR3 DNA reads TGCAGCGTTGAAGCACAGGGGGCGAAGACCCAGTACTTC. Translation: CSVEAQGAKTQYF.

The CDR3 loop reads CANSGLNQPQHF. DNA of the CDR3: TGTGCCAACTCAGGGCTCAATCAGCCCCAGCATTTT. The chain links TRBV28 to TRBJ1-5, with a tentative D call TRBD1 (5 bases). V was cut by 10 bases and J by 3 bases, with 10 bases left in between. The germline V gene has CDR1 MDHEN and CDR2 SYDVKM. This CDR3 has 12 residues.